This is a list of T cell receptor beta chains from one sample in a study of cytomegalovirus exposure and HLA in healthy donors. Measured with immunoSEQ multiplex PCR; TCRdb has only the in-frame clones, and not every one. Among around 150,000 clones, roughly 77% were seen once, and the ten largest hold 4.5% to 5%. Sequences were obtained from PBMCs. Receptors were obtained from a man aged 18 to 35 in good health and CMV-seropositive. The CDR3 runs from the conserved cysteine through the conserved F or W. D genes are given only for firm matches. Only some rows state a clone size, as once, few, many or a class for expanded clones.

V gene	J gene	clone size	D gene	CDR3 DNA	CDR3 protein
TRBV30	TRBJ1-2	few	TRBD1	TGTGCCTGGAGTCCGGACAGGGATTACTATGGCTACACCTTC	CAWSPDRDYYGYTF
TRBV7-9	TRBJ1-1	.	.	TGTGCCAGCAGTTCTATTGTCAGGTCGGACAAGTCTGAAGCTTTCTTT	CASSSIVRSDKSEAFF
TRBV5-1	TRBJ2-5	once	TRBD2	TGCGCCAGCAGCGTCCTAAGCGGGAGCGGGGAGACCCAGTACTTC	CASSVLSGSGETQYF
TRBV7-2	TRBJ1-5	.	.	TGTGCCAGCAGCTTACTGAGCAATCAGCCCCAGCATTTT	CASSLLSNQPQHF
TRBV6-5	TRBJ1-2	few	.	TGTGCCAGCAGTTACTCGAGAGGGAATTTGGAGGGCTACACCTTC	CASSYSRGNLEGYTF
TRBV28	TRBJ2-3	few	TRBD2	TGTGCCAGCAACGAAGCGGGAGCGACAGATACGCAGTATTTT	CASNEAGATDTQYF
TRBV29-1	TRBJ2-6	.	.	TGCAGCGCTGTGTCCGGGGCCAACGTCCTGACTTTC	CSAVSGANVLTF
TRBV30	TRBJ1-2	.	.	TGTGCCTGGAGTATACTTTCCGACAGGCAAAACTATGGCTACACCTTC	CAWSILSDRQNYGYTF
TRBV7-6	TRBJ2-2	.	TRBD2	TGTGCCAGCAGTTCTAGCGGGAGAATGGGCGGGGAGCTGTTTTTT	CASSSSGRMGGELFF
TRBV2	TRBJ2-5	.	TRBD2	TGTGCCAGCAGGGCTAGTCCGGGAGGGGTAGGAGAGACCCAGTACTTC	CASRASPGGVGETQYF
TRBV5-1	TRBJ2-3	.	TRBD2	TGCGCCAGCAGCTTGGTGGTAGCGGGGGGCACAGATACGCAGTATTTT	CASSLVVAGGTDTQYF
TRBV7-2	TRBJ2-3	.	.	TGTGCCAGCAGCCTTGCTAGCCTCACAGATACGCAGTATTTT	CASSLASLTDTQYF
TRBV6-5	TRBJ1-2	large	.	TGTGCCAGCAGTCTAGGGGGGGGGAACTATGGCTACACCTTC	CASSLGGGNYGYTF
TRBV9	TRBJ2-2	.	TRBD2	TGTGCCAGCAGCGTCCGCCCCAATGGGGGGGAGCGCAAAATCGTGGACACCGGGGAGCTGTTTTTT	CASSVRPNGGERKIVDTGELFF